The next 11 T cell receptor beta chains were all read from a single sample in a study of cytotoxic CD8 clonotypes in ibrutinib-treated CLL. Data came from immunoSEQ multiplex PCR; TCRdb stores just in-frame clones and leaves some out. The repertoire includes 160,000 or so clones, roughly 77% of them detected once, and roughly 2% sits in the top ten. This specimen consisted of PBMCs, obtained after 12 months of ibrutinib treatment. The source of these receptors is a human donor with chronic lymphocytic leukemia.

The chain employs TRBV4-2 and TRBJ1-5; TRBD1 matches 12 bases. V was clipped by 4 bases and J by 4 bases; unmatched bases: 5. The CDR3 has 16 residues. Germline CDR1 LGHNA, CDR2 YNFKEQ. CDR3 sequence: CASSLGTGGENQPQHF. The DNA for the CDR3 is TGTGCCAGCAGCCTCGGGACAGGGGGCGAGAATCAGCCCCAGCATTTT.

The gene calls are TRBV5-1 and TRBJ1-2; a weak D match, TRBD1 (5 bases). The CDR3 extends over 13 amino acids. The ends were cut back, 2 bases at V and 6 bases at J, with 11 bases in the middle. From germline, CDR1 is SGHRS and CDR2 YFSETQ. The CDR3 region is CASSLGGDHGYTF. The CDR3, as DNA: TGCGCCAGCAGCTTAGGAGGGGATCATGGCTACACCTTC.

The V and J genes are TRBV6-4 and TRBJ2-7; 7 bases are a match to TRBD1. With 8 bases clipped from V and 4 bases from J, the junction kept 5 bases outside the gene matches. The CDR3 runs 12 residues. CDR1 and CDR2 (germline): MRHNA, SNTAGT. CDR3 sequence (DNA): TGTGCCAGCGTTGACAGGGATTACGAGCAGTACTTC. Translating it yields CASVDRDYEQYF.

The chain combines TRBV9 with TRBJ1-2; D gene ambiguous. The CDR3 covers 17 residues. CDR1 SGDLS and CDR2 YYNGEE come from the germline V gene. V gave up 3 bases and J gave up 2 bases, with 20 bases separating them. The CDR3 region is CASSATPGRAENYGYTF. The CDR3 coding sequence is TGTGCCAGCAGCGCAACCCCCGGGAGGGCAGAGAACTATGGCTACACCTTC.

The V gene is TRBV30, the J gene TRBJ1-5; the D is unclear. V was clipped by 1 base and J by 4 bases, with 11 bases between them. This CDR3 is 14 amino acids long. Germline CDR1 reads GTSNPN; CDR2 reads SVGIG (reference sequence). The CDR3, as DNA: TGTGCCTGGAGTGATTGGGGATTTAATCAGCCCCAGCATTTT. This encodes CAWSDWGFNQPQHF.

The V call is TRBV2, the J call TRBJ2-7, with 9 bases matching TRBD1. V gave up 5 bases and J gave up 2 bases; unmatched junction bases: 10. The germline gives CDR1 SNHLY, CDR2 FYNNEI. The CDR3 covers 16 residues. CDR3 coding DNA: TGTGCCAGCAGTCTCTGGGCAACAGGGGGCCCCTACGAGCAGTACTTC. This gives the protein CASSLWATGGPYEQYF.

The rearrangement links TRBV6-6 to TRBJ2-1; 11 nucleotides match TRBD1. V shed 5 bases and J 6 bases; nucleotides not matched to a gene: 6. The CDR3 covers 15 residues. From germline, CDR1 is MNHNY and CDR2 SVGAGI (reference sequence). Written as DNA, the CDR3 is TGTGCCAGCAGTGACACCGGGACAGGGGGCAATGAGCAGTTCTTC. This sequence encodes CASSDTGTGGNEQFF.

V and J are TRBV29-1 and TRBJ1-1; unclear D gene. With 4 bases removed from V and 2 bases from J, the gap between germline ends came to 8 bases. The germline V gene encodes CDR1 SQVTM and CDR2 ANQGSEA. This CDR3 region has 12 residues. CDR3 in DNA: TGCAGCGTTGGGAACGGAAACACTGAAGCTTTCTTT. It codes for CSVGNGNTEAFF.

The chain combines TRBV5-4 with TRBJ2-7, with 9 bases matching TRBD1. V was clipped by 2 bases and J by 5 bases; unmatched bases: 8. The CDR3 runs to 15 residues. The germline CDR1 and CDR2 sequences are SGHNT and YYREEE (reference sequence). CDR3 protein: CASSFTGTGYDEQYF. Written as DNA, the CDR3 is TGTGCCAGCAGCTTTACCGGGACAGGGTATGACGAGCAGTACTTC. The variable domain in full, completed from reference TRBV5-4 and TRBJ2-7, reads ETGVTQSPTHLIKTRGQQVTLRCSSQSGHNTVSWYQQALGQGPQFIFQYYREEENGRGNFPPRFSGLQFPNYSSELNVNALELDDSALYLCASSFTGTGYDEQYFGPGTRLTVT.

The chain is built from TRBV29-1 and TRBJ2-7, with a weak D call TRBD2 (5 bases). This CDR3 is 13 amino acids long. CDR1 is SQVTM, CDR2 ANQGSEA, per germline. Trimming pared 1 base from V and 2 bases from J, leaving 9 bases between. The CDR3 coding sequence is TGCAGCGTTGAAGTTGAGGGCACCTACGAGCAGTACTTC. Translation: CSVEVEGTYEQYF.

The CDR3 protein is CASRQGLGSSYNSPLHF. CDR3 sequence (DNA): TGCGCCAGCAGACAAGGGCTTGGGAGCTCCTATAATTCACCCCTCCACTTT. The chain couples TRBV5-1 to TRBJ1-6; D uncertain. Trimming shortened V by 5 bases and J by 0 bases, and 15 bases separated the two germline ends. Germline V gene data show CDR1 as SGHRS and CDR2 as YFSETQ. The CDR3 sequence is 17 residues long.